The subject of this entry is one T cell receptor (beta chain). These data come from a study of T cell changes during pregnancy in multiple sclerosis. The protocol was immunoSEQ multiplex PCR, while the TCRdb copy is restricted to in-frame clones and leaves out a portion. The table has approximately 70,000 clones, 92% seen once. Germline V CDR1 and CDR2: SGHTA, FQGNSA. The length of the CDR3 is 15 residues. The trim removed 0 bases at V and 7 bases at J, leaving 6 bases unmatched. This receptor was obtained from a female donor with multiple sclerosis, enrolled in a pregnancy study. The sequencing here drew on peripheral blood, taken after pregnancy. The gene calls are TRBV7-2 and TRBJ1-1, with 9 bases identical to TRBD1. This chain's CDR3 is CASSLAGTGTLEAFF. For the CDR3, the DNA is TGTGCCAGCAGCTTAGCGGGGACAGGGACCCTTGAAGCTTTCTTT.